A selection of T cell receptor beta chains follows, all from one sample in a study of vaccination effects on CD4 cells after COVID-19. Their antigens are not known. Only in-frame clones appear in the TCRdb table, and some are missing; sequencing was by immunoSEQ multiplex PCR. Among nearly 35,000 clones listed, 73% were seen once. Sample: CD4+ T cells from PBMCs cultured with HCoV-OC43 spike peptides, taken before COVID-19 vaccination. The receptors stem from a human donor who received a COVID-19 vaccine. The CDR3 runs from the conserved cysteine through the conserved F or W. A D gene is named only where the DNA matches it firmly. Size is stated for part of the rows, as once, few or many counts, or as a class when the clone is expanded.

cdr3_length	d_call	v_call	clone_size	j_call	cdr3_nt	cdr3_aa
16	NA	TRBV5-1	NA	TRBJ1-4	TGCGCCAGCAGCTTGGTGGGGGGGAGTATAAATGAAAAACTGTTTTTT	CASSLVGGSINEKLFF
13	TRBD1	TRBV6-5	NA	TRBJ1-4	TGTGCCAGCAGCCTGACAGGGCAAGAAAAACTGTTTTTT	CASSLTGQEKLFF
14	NA	TRBV2	once	TRBJ2-7	TGTGCCAGCAGTTCCGGGACTGCTTCCTACGAGCAGTACTTC	CASSSGTASYEQYF
14	TRBD2	TRBV19	few	TRBJ2-1	TGTGCCAGTAAGCGGGAGCCAACCTACAATGAGCAGTTCTTC	CASKREPTYNEQFF
14	NA	TRBV7-2	NA	TRBJ2-2	TGTGCCAGCAGCTTAACAACTAACACCGGGGAGCTGTTTTTT	CASSLTTNTGELFF
17	NA	TRBV5-6	NA	TRBJ2-6	TGTGCCAGCAGCTTTGGAGTTCCCGTGTCTGGGGCCAACGTCCTGACTTTC	CASSFGVPVSGANVLTF
12	NA	TRBV18	NA	TRBJ2-5	TGTGCCAGCTCACCAGATCCAGAGACCCAGTACTTC	CASSPDPETQYF
13	NA	TRBV29-1	few	TRBJ1-1	TGCAGCGTTGGGTCTTTAATCAACACTGAAGCTTTCTTT	CSVGSLINTEAFF
11	NA	TRBV20-1	NA	TRBJ2-5	TGCAGTGCCAGGGTTAGGGAGACCCAGTACTTC	CSARVRETQYF
15	NA	TRBV15	once	TRBJ1-3	TGTGCCACCAGCAGAGACACAGTCTCTGGAAACACCATATATTTT	CATSRDTVSGNTIYF
15	NA	TRBV6-5	NA	TRBJ2-7	TGTGCCAGCAAAAGGTCTACTGGCTTCTCCTACGAGCAGTACTTC	CASKRSTGFSYEQYF
15	NA	TRBV7-2	NA	TRBJ1-5	TGTGCCAGCAGCTTATCAGGGGCGCCAAATCAGCCCCAGCATTTT	CASSLSGAPNQPQHF
14	NA	TRBV14	NA	TRBJ2-5	TGTGCCAGCAGCCAAGCCGCTAGCGCATCGTCCCAGTACTTC	CASSQAASASSQYF
16	TRBD2	TRBV5-4	NA	TRBJ2-1	TGTGCCAGCAGCTGGGGGGGTGCGGGGTCCTACAATGAGCAGTTCTTC	CASSWGGAGSYNEQFF
13	NA	TRBV4-1	NA	TRBJ1-5	TGCGCCAGCAGCCAAGTTGGGACTCAGCCCCAGCATTTT	CASSQVGTQPQHF
16	TRBD2	TRBV19	NA	TRBJ2-1	TGTGCCAGTAGTATATTAGGGACTAGCGGGAAAAATGAGCAGTTCTTC	CASSILGTSGKNEQFF
12	TRBD1	TRBV5-6	once	TRBJ2-1	TGTGCCAGCAGCCGTCCACAGGGGGAGCAGTTCTTC	CASSRPQGEQFF
14	TRBD1	TRBV4-3	once	TRBJ1-2	TGCGCCAGCAGCCAACGAGACAGGGGGTCAGGCTACACCTTC	CASSQRDRGSGYTF
14	TRBD1	TRBV6-2/TRBV6-3	NA	TRBJ2-1	TGTGCCAGCCGCCGGGACAGGCCAAACAATGAGCAGTTCTTC	CASRRDRPNNEQFF
15	TRBD2	TRBV27	NA	TRBJ2-7	TGTGCCAGCAGTTTAAGGACTAGCGGGAGGGGTGAGCAGTACTTC	CASSLRTSGRGEQYF
15	TRBD2	TRBV28	NA	TRBJ2-7	TGTGCCAGCAACTCGGGAGGGGGGAAGTTTGGCGAGCAGTACTTC	CASNSGGGKFGEQYF
13	NA	TRBV5-1	NA	TRBJ1-5	TGCGCCAGCAGCTTGTCCGGCAATCAGCCCCAGCATTTT	CASSLSGNQPQHF
14	TRBD1	TRBV5-4	NA	TRBJ2-7	TGTGCCAGCAGCGCAACCGGGACAGAAGTGAGGCAGTACTTC	CASSATGTEVRQYF
13	NA	TRBV6-6	NA	TRBJ2-7	TGTGCCTCTAGGAGGGGTGAGTGGGACGAGCAGTACTTC	CASRRGEWDEQYF
17	TRBD2	TRBV4-3	NA	TRBJ2-3	TGCGCCAGCAGCCAAGATTGGGCTAGCGGGGGTATAGATACGCAGTATTTT	CASSQDWASGGIDTQYF
12	NA	TRBV12-3/TRBV12-4	NA	TRBJ1-1	TGTGCCAGCAGTTTAACATCCACTGAAGCTTTCTTT	CASSLTSTEAFF
13	NA	TRBV3-1/TRBV3-2	NA	TRBJ2-4	TGTGCCAGCAGCCCCTCCCCGGGAAACATTCAGTACTTC	CASSPSPGNIQYF
13	NA	TRBV7-2	many	TRBJ1-1	TGTGCCACCGCCGCGGGGATGAACACTGAAGCTTTCTTT	CATAAGMNTEAFF
15	TRBD2	TRBV19	once	TRBJ2-5	TGTGCCAGTAGTCCCCTAGCGGGGGGACGGGAGACCCAGTACTTC	CASSPLAGGRETQYF
15	TRBD1	TRBV6-5	NA	TRBJ1-2	TGTGCCAGCCGAGGAGGGGGCGGAGGTCGCTATGGCTACACCTTC	CASRGGGGGRYGYTF
15	NA	TRBV5-1	NA	TRBJ1-1	TGCGCCAGCAGCTTGGTTCGGGGTCTGAGGGCTGAAGCTTTCTTT	CASSLVRGLRAEAFF
13	NA	TRBV30	NA	TRBJ2-7	TGTGCCTGGAGGACACGCCTGACTCTGGAGCAGTACTTC	CAWRTRLTLEQYF
16	TRBD1	TRBV3-1/TRBV3-2	NA	TRBJ1-3	TGTGCCAGCAGCCAAGGGACAGGGGGCGCTGGAAACACCATATATTTT	CASSQGTGGAGNTIYF
13	NA	TRBV2	NA	TRBJ1-1	TGTGCCAGCAGTGAGGGGGCTGTTACTGAAGCTTTCTTT	CASSEGAVTEAFF
16	TRBD1	TRBV4-1	NA	TRBJ2-5	TGCGCCAGCAGCCAAGGAGGGACAGGGAGGAGTGAGACCCAGTACTTC	CASSQGGTGRSETQYF
15	NA	TRBV19	NA	TRBJ1-5	TGTGCCAGTAGAAGGACAGCGGATAGCAATCAGCCCCAGCATTTT	CASRRTADSNQPQHF
12	NA	TRBV10-3	NA	TRBJ1-1	TGTGCCATCAGGGACCTGAACACTGAAGCTTTCTTT	CAIRDLNTEAFF
16	NA	TRBV7-2	NA	TRBJ2-2	TGTGCCAGCAGCTTACAGGACAGAGGTTACACCGGGGAGCTGTTTTTT	CASSLQDRGYTGELFF
17	NA	TRBV28	NA	TRBJ2-2	TGTGCCAGCAGTCCCCAGTGGAGGAGGGGGCACACCGGGGAGCTGTTTTTT	CASSPQWRRGHTGELFF
15	NA	TRBV7-2	NA	TRBJ1-4	TGTGCCAGCAGCGCGACAGTCAAACTTAATGAAAAACTGTTTTTT	CASSATVKLNEKLFF
16	NA	TRBV28	NA	TRBJ1-6	TGTGCCAGCAGGATGGACACCCCCGGTAGCAATTCACCCCTCCACTTT	CASRMDTPGSNSPLHF
13	NA	TRBV29-1	NA	TRBJ1-2	TGCAGCGTTGAGAGGGCCTCTGGGCATGGCTACACCTTC	CSVERASGHGYTF
13	NA	TRBV28	NA	TRBJ2-4	TGTGCCAGCAAAGGGGCCGCCAAAAACATTCAGTACTTC	CASKGAAKNIQYF
12	NA	TRBV2	NA	TRBJ1-1	TGTGCCAGCAGTTCCGAGTTAATTGAAGCTTTCTTT	CASSSELIEAFF
11	NA	TRBV28	NA	TRBJ1-3	TGTGCCAGCAGCTTCAAAAACACCATATATTTT	CASSFKNTIYF
13	NA	TRBV29-1	NA	TRBJ1-1	TGCAGCGTTGAAGGACCCGCCGGAGGTGTAGCTTTCTTT	CSVEGPAGGVAFF
15	TRBD1	TRBV6-5	NA	TRBJ2-7	TGTGCCAGCAGGGGACCGGGACAGGGGGCCGAAGAGCAGTACTTC	CASRGPGQGAEEQYF
15	TRBD2	TRBV3-1/TRBV3-2	NA	TRBJ2-5	TGTGCCAGCAGCCCGGGACTAGCGGGGGTGGTGACCCAGTACTTC	CASSPGLAGVVTQYF